This T cell receptor (beta chain) was profiled in a study of T-cell memory formation after mild COVID-19. Study-level background: TCR clusters were largely donor specific. The study's findings and limits: Specificity for SARS-CoV-2 was not confirmed among the second-wave clones peaking on day 37. Researchers report contracting CD4+ clones mostly in CM and EM, with CD8+ clones in EMRA. The study found balanced CD4/CD8 in clones contracting day 15 to 85 and a CD4+ lean in later expanders.

This clonotype was observed a handful of times. Its antigen is unidentified. In TCRdb, the 5' RACE reads were re-called with MiXCR into one record per CDR3 protein. Among roughly 130,000 distinct CDR3 sequences listed, about 17% were seen once. This TCR derives from an adult woman who had mild COVID-19 (a few samples of this study predate the infection). Cell type and time point are not known. Sequenced material: PBMCs or a T cell subset sorted from them (not recorded which).

The CDR3 bases are TGTGCCAGCAGCCCCGGCAGGGACTCCGCCTACGAGCAGTACTTC. As protein: CASSPGRDSAYEQYF. The chain carries TRBV11-2 and TRBJ2-7, with D possibly matching TRBD2 (6 bases). V was shortened by 5 bases and J by 2 bases, with 16 bases between the two germline ends. The CDR3 extends over 15 amino acids. CDR1 and CDR2 from the germline V gene are SGHAT and FQNNGV.